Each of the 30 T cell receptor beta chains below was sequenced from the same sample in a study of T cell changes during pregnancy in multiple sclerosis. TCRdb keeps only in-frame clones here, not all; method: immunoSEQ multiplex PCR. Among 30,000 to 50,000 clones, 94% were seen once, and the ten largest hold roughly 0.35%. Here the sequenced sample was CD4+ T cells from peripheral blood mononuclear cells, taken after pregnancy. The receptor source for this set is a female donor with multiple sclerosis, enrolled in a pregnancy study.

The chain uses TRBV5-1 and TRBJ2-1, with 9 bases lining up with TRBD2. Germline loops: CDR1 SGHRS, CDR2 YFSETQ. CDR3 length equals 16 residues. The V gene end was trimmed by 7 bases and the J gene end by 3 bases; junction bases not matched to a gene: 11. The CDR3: CASSNGVSGGYNEQFF. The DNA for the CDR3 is TGCGCCAGCTCCAACGGGGTTAGCGGGGGCTACAATGAGCAGTTCTTC.

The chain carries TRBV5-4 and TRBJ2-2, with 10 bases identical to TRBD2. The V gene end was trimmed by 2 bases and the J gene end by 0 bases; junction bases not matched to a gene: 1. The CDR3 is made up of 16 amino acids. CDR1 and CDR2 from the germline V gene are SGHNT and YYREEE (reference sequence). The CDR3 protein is CASSLAGGTNTGELFF. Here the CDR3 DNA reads TGTGCCAGCAGCTTAGCGGGGGGGACGAACACCGGGGAGCTGTTTTTT.

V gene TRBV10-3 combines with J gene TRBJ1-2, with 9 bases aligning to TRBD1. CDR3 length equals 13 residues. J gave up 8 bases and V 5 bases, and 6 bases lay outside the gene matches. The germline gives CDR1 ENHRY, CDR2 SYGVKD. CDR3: CAISPTGGEGYTF. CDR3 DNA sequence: TGTGCCATCAGTCCAACAGGGGGCGAAGGCTACACCTTC.

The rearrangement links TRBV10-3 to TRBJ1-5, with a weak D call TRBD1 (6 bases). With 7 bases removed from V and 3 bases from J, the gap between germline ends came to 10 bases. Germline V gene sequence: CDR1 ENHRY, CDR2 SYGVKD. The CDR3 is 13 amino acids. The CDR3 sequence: CAINDRTNQPQHF. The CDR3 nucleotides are TGTGCCATCAACGACAGGACCAATCAGCCCCAGCATTTT.

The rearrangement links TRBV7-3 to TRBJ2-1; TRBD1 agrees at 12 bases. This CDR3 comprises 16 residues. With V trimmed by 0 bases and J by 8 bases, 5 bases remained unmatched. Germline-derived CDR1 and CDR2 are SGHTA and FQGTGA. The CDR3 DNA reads TGTGCCAGCAGCTTAACGGGGGGACAGGGGGCGGATGAGCAGTTCTTC. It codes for CASSLTGGQGADEQFF.

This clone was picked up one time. The DNA of the CDR3 is TGCGCCAGCAGCTTGGGGACAGTCTTGGGGACCCAGTACTTC. It is translated as CASSLGTVLGTQYF. The V and J genes are TRBV5-1 and TRBJ2-5; D may be TRBD1 (6 bases). This CDR3 has 14 amino acids. Trimming left V 0 bases short and J 7 bases short, with 13 bases between. The germline gives CDR1 SGHRS, CDR2 YFSETQ.

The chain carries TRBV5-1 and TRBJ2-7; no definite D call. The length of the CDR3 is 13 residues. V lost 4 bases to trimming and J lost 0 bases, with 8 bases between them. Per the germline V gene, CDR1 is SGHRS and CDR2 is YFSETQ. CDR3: CASSLRSSYEQYF. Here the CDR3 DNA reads TGCGCCAGCAGCCTTCGCAGCTCCTACGAGCAGTACTTC.

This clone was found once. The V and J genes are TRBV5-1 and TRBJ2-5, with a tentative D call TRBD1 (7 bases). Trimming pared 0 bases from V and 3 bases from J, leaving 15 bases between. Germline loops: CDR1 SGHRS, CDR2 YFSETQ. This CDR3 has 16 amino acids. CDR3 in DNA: TGCGCCAGCAGCTTGGGCGGAGGGGGCAGGGAAGAGACCCAGTACTTC. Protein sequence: CASSLGGGGREETQYF.

CDR3 loop: CASSQVGTGNGYTF. CDR3 bases: TGCGCCAGCAGCCAAGTGGGGACAGGGAACGGCTACACCTTC. The chain combines TRBV4-1 with TRBJ1-2, with 9 positions matching TRBD1. This CDR3 comprises 14 residues. The germline V gene has CDR1 MGHRA and CDR2 YSYEKL. J lost 8 bases, V lost 1 base, and 5 bases had no gene match.

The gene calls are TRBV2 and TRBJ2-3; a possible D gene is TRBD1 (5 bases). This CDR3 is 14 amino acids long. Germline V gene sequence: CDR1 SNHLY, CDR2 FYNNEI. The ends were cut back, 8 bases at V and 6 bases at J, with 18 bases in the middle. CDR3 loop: CASSGQLHPDTQYF. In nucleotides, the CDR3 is TGTGCCAGCTCAGGGCAATTACATCCGGATACGCAGTATTTT. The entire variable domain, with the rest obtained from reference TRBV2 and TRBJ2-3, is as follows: EPEVTQTPSHQVTQMGQEVILRCVPISNHLYFYWYRQILGQKVEFLVSFYNNEISEKSEIFDDQFSVERPDGSNFTLKIRSTKLEDSAMYFCASSGQLHPDTQYFGPGTRLTVL.

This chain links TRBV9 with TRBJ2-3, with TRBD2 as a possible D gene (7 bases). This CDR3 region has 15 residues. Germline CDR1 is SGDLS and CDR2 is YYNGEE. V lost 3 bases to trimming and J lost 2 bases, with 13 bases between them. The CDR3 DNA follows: TGTGCCAGCAGCGGGGGGGGCGGGGCCACAGATACGCAGTATTTT. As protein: CASSGGGGATDTQYF. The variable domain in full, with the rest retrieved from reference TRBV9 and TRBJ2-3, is DSGVTQTPKHLITATGQRVTLRCSPRSGDLSVYWYQQSLDQGLQFLIQYYNGEERAKGNILERFSAQQFPDLHSELNLSSLELGDSALYFCASSGGGGATDTQYFGPGTRLTVL.

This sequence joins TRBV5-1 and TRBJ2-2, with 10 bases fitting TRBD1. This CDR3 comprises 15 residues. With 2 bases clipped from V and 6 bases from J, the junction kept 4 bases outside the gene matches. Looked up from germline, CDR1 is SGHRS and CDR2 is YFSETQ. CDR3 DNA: TGCGCCAGCAGCTTCGGGACAGGGGAGGCCGGGGAGCTGTTTTTT. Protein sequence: CASSFGTGEAGELFF.

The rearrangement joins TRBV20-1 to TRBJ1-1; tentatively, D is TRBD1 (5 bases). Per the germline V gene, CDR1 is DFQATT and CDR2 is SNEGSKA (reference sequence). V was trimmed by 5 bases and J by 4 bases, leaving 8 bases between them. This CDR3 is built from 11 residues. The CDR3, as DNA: TGCAGTGCTTACAGGAGCACTGAAGCTTTCTTT. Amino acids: CSAYRSTEAFF.

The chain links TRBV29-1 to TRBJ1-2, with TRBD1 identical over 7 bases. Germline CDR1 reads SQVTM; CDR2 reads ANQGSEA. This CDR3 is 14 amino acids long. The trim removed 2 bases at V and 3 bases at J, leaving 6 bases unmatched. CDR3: CSVERQGLDYGYTF. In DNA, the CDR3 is TGCAGCGTTGAACGACAGGGTTTGGACTATGGCTACACCTTC. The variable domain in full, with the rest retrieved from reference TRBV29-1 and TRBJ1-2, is SAVISQKPSRDICQRGTSLTIQCQVDSQVTMMFWYRQQPGQSLTLIATANQGSEATYESGFVIDKFPISRPNLTFSTLTVSNMSPEDSSIYLCSVERQGLDYGYTFGSGTRLTVV.

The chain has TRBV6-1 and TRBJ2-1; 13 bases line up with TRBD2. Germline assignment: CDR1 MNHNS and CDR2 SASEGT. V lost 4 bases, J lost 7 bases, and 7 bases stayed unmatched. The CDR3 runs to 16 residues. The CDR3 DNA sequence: TGTGCCAGCAGTGCGACTAGCGGGGGGCTGTTGAATGAGCAGTTCTTC. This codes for CASSATSGGLLNEQFF.

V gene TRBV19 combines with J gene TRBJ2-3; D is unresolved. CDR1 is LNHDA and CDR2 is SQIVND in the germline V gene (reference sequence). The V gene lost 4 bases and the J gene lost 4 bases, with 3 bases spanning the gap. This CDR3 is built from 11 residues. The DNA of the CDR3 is TGTGCCAGTAGTACTGCAGATACGCAGTATTTT. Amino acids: CASSTADTQYF.

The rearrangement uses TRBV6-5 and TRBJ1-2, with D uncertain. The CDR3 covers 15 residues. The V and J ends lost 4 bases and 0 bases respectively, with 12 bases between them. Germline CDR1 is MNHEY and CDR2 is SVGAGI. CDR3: CASSSLGVSNYGYTF. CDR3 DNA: TGTGCCAGCAGTTCCCTGGGCGTATCTAACTATGGCTACACCTTC.

CDR3: CASRREVLAGGDEQFF. The CDR3 DNA sequence: TGTGCCAGCAGAAGAGAGGTGTTAGCGGGGGGGGATGAGCAGTTCTTC. The chain links TRBV2 to TRBJ2-1; 11 bases match TRBD2. The CDR3 has 16 residues. Germline V gene data show CDR1 as SNHLY and CDR2 as FYNNEI. The ends lost 6 bases at V and 8 bases at J; junction bases unmatched: 12.

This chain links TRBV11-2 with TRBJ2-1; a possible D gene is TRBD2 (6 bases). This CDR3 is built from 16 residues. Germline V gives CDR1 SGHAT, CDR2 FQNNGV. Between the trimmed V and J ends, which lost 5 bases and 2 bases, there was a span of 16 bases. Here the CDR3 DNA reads TGTGCCAGCAGCGGGCAGGTAGCGGCCCCCTACAATGAGCAGTTCTTC. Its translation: CASSGQVAAPYNEQFF.

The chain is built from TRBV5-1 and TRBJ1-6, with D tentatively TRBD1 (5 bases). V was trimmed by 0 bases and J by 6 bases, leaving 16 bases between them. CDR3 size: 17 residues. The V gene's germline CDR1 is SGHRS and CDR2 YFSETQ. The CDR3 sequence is CASSLDVSGKVNSPLHF. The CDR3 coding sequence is TGCGCCAGCAGCTTGGACGTTTCAGGGAAGGTTAATTCACCCCTCCACTTT.

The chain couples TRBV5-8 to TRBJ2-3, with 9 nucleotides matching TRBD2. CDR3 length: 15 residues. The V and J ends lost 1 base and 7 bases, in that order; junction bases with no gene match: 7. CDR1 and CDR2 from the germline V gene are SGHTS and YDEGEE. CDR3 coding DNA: TGTGCCAGCAGCTTGAGGGCGGGGGGGCCGAATACGCAGTATTTT. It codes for CASSLRAGGPNTQYF.

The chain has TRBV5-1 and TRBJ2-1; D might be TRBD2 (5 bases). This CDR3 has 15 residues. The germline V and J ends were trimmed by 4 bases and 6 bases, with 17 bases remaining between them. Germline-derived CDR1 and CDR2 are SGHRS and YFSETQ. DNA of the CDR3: TGCGCCAGCAGCCCGGCGGGCGCGGGTTCCAATGAGCAGTTCTTC. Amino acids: CASSPAGAGSNEQFF.

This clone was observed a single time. CDR3 sequence reads: CASSPRGRSYEQYF. The CDR3 DNA follows: TGTGCCAGCAGCCCCAGGGGACGCTCCTACGAGCAGTACTTC. This chain links TRBV14 with TRBJ2-7; perhaps TRBD1 as D (6 bases). From germline, CDR1 is SGHDN and CDR2 FVKESK. The length of the CDR3 is 14 residues. Trimming shortened V by 4 bases and J by 0 bases, and 10 bases separated the two germline ends.

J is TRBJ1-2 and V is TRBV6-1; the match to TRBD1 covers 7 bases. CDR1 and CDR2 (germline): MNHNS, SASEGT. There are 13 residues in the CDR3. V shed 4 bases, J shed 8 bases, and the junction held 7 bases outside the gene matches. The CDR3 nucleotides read TGTGCCAGCAGTGGCCGAACACAGGGGGGCTACACCTTC. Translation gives CASSGRTQGGYTF.

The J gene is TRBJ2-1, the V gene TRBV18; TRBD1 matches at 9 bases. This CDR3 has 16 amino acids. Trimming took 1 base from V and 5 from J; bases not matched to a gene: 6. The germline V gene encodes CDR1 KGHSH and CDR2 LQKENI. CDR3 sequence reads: CASSPLGQGMDNEQFF. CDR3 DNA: TGTGCCAGCTCACCACTGGGACAGGGAATGGACAATGAGCAGTTCTTC.

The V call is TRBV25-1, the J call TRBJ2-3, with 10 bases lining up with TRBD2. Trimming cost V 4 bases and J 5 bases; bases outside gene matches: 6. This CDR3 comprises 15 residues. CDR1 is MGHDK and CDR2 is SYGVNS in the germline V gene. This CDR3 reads CASSVAGGPEDTQYF. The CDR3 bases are TGTGCCAGCAGTGTAGCGGGGGGCCCTGAAGATACGCAGTATTTT.

Here the CDR3 reads CASSLVAGANTGELFF. The CDR3 DNA reads TGTGCCAGCAGCTTAGTGGCGGGGGCGAACACCGGGGAGCTGTTTTTT. The rearrangement uses TRBV11-3 and TRBJ2-2, with TRBD2 matching 7 bases. This CDR3 region has 16 residues. Germline assignment: CDR1 SGHNT and CDR2 YENEEA. V was clipped by 1 base and J by 0 bases; unmatched bases: 2.

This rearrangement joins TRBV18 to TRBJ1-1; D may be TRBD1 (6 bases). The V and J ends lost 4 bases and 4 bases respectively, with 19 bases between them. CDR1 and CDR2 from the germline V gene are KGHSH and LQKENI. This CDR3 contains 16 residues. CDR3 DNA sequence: TGTGCCAGCTCACACGCAGGGGCCTCGGGGGGCACTGAAGCTTTCTTT. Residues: CASSHAGASGGTEAFF.

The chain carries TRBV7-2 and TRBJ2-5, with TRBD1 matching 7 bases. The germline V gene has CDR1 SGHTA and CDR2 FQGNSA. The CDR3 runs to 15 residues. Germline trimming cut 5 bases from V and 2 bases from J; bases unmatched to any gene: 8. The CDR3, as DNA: TGTGCCAGCAGCACTAACAGGGGTGGACAAGAGACCCAGTACTTC. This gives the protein CASSTNRGGQETQYF.

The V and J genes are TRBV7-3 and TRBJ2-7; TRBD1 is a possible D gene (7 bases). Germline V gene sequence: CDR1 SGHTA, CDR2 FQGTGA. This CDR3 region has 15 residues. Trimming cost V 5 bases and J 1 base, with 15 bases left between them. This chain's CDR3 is CASSPGAGGSYEQYF. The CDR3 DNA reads TGTGCCAGCAGCCCCGGGGCAGGGGGGTCCTACGAGCAGTACTTC.